A single sample gave rise to the 3 T cell receptor beta chains below, sequenced in a study of cytotoxic CD8 clonotypes in ibrutinib-treated CLL. TCRdb keeps only in-frame clones here, not all; method: immunoSEQ multiplex PCR. The repertoire includes 110,000 to 150,000 clones, roughly three quarters of them detected once, and about 5% sits in the top ten. This specimen consisted of PBMCs, obtained after 24 months of ibrutinib treatment. The receptors were gathered from a human donor with chronic lymphocytic leukemia.

The chain employs TRBV18 and TRBJ1-3, with D possibly TRBD1 on 6 matching bases. Germline V gene sequence: CDR1 KGHSH, CDR2 LQKENI. The CDR3 contains 16 residues. V was trimmed by 3 bases and J by 0 bases, leaving 12 bases between them. The CDR3 bases are TGTGCCAGCTCACCTAACAGGGACGGCTCTGGAAACACCATATATTTT. Translation gives CASSPNRDGSGNTIYF. Supplemented by reference TRBV18 and TRBJ1-3, the full variable domain reads NAGVMQNPRHLVRRRGQEARLRCSPMKGHSHVYWYRQLPEEGLKFMVYLQKENIIDESGMPKERFSAEFPKEGPSILRIQQVVRGDSAAYFCASSPNRDGSGNTIYFGEGSWLTVV.

The J gene is TRBJ1-1, the V gene TRBV4-2, with D perhaps matching TRBD1 (6 bases). CDR1 is LGHNA and CDR2 is YNFKEQ in the germline V gene. The V end lost 6 bases, the J end lost 3 bases, and 8 bases lay between the germline ends. The CDR3 length is 12 residues. This CDR3 is CASSQGHTEAFF. DNA of the CDR3: TGTGCCAGCAGTCAGGGGCACACTGAAGCTTTCTTT.

The rearrangement joins TRBV18 to TRBJ1-2; the D gene is possibly TRBD1 (6 bases). V was trimmed by 4 bases and J by 2 bases, leaving 11 bases between them. Germline CDR1 and CDR2: KGHSH and LQKENI. The CDR3 totals 14 residues. The CDR3 nucleotides are TGTGCCAGCTCACGGGGGCAGCCCAACTATGGCTACACCTTC. Protein sequence: CASSRGQPNYGYTF.